This T cell receptor beta chain appears in the sequencing data of a study of CD8 T cells in ankylosing spondylitis (dated by TCRdb to between 2016 and 2019). For the study in its entirety: To find TCR variants linked to disease, the study profiled T cell receptor beta repertoires in ankylosing spondylitis patients and healthy donors. The full study cohort comprised 20 to 25 ankylosing spondylitis patients and some 110 healthy donors. Peripheral blood was sampled, and synovial fluid was additionally collected from ankylosing spondylitis patients.

The germline V gene (reference sequence) sets CDR1 to SEHNR and CDR2 to FQNEAQ. Trimming removed 0 bases from V and 6 bases from J, leaving 17 bases between the germline ends. Counted from cysteine to phenylalanine, this CDR3 has 17 amino acids. Only the CDR3 portion is preserved as DNA: 51 bases, with reading frame beginning at the first base. The listed sequencing device is Illumina HiSeq 2500. Quantitative 5'-RACE with molecular barcodes was used to prepare TCR beta libraries. The paper's data handling went like this. A new computational method based on a probabilistic model of VDJ rearrangement was used to identify disease-linked TCR variants. In TCRdb, the public reads were trimmed at Q25 with fastp and aligned with MiXCR, with productive beta chains retained. Records with the same CDR3 protein are collapsed into one entry carrying the most frequent genes and DNA. The V and J calls, along with clone size, are taken from TCRdb and not from the paper's own processing. The sample table contains about 240,000 distinct CDR3 sequences; only one count was recorded for about 10% of them. 6.8% of the sample is taken by the ten largest.

This clonotype showed up just a few times. The clone's antigen remains unknown. No per-base quality is available; no much larger clone lies one base away. What the study reported, not specific to this receptor: Significant enrichment of the disease-linked clones was reported in matched synovial fluid samples from ankylosing spondylitis patients. Some TCR beta motif variants had previously been reported in synovial fluid and blood of reactive arthritis patients, which suggested common disease-initiation mechanisms. The disease-linked clones showed a CD8+ phenotype and occurred at relatively low frequencies in peripheral blood. A TCR beta motif made up of several highly homologous amino acid variants appeared to be characteristic of blood from ankylosing spondylitis patients.

This sequence uses TRBV7-9 and TRBJ2-2; TRBD1 might be the D gene, on 6 matching bases. The source of this sequence is a male donor with ankylosing spondylitis or in good health (not recorded which). Sequenced: blood, either unsorted or a sorted T cell fraction (not recorded which). The DNA sequence is as follows: TGTGCCAGCAGCTTAGCGAGGTGGCAGGGGCGTGCCGGGGAGCTGTTTTTT. The resulting protein is CASSLARWQGRAGELFF.